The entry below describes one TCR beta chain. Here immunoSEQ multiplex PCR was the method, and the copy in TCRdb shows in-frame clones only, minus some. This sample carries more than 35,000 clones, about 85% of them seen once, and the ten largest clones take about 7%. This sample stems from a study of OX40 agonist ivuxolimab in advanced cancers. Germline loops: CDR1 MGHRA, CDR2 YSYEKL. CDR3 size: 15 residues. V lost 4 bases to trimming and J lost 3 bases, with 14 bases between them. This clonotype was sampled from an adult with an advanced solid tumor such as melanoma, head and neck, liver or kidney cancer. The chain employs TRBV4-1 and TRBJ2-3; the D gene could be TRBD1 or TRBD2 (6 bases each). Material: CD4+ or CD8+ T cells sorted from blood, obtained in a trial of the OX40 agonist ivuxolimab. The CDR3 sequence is CASSPLGAGTDTQYF. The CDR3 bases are TGCGCCAGCAGCCCCTTGGGGGCGGGAACAGATACGCAGTATTTT.